The 30 T cell receptor beta chains given below trace back to one sample, sequenced in a study of human thymus T cells. Libraries were prepared by immunoSEQ multiplex PCR; TCRdb keeps only in-frame clonotypes and omits some of them. The sample carries tens of thousands of clones, about 93% recorded once. The specimen sequenced was blood. Every receptor here comes from a boy under three years old with a congenital heart defect but otherwise immunologically healthy.

For this clone: Other DNA variants within this sample encode the same CDR3. The V gene is TRBV7-3, the J gene TRBJ2-2; perhaps TRBD2 as D (6 bases). Per the germline V gene, CDR1 is SGHTA and CDR2 is FQGTGA. The CDR3 has 13 amino acids. V gave up 4 bases and J gave up 5 bases, with 8 bases separating them. The CDR3 nucleotides read TGTGCCAGCAGCTCCGGAGGGACCGGGGAGCTGTTTTTT. Translating gives CASSSGGTGELFF.

This chain uses TRBV27 with TRBJ1-1; D remains ambiguous. From germline, CDR1 is MNHEY and CDR2 SMNVEV (reference sequence). The CDR3 length is 15 residues. Trimming left V 2 bases short and J 1 base short, with 11 bases between. The CDR3 DNA reads as TGTGCCAGCAGTTTAGGTTTTCGGGGGAACACTGAAGCTTTCTTT. It translates to CASSLGFRGNTEAFF.

This clone was found once. This chain links TRBV4-1 with TRBJ2-1; 11 bases fit TRBD2. This CDR3 has 16 amino acids. The ends lost 1 base at V and 4 bases at J; junction bases unmatched: 3. Germline values: CDR1 MGHRA, CDR2 YSYEKL. The CDR3 DNA sequence: TGCGCCAGCAGCCAAGGACTAGCGGGGTTTTACAATGAGCAGTTCTTC. Its translation: CASSQGLAGFYNEQFF.

This clone has only one observation. The chain employs TRBV25-1 and TRBJ2-7, with 9 positions matching TRBD1. With 6 bases clipped from V and 1 base from J, the junction kept 4 bases outside the gene matches. The CDR3 length is 14 residues. CDR1 is MGHDK and CDR2 is SYGVNS in the germline V gene. This CDR3 is CASRRGTGSYEQYF. CDR3 sequence (DNA): TGTGCCAGCAGGAGGGGGACAGGGTCCTACGAGCAGTACTTC.

The chain carries TRBV12-5 and TRBJ2-2; no definite D call. Germline V gene lookup returns CDR1 LGHNT and CDR2 FRNRAP. The CDR3 has 13 residues. The germline V and J ends were trimmed by 7 bases and 3 bases, with 9 bases remaining between them. The CDR3 bases are TGTGCTAGTGCTCTAGATTACACCGGGGAGCTGTTTTTT. Protein: CASALDYTGELFF.

CDR3 sequence: CASSSDSHYGYTF. The DNA of the CDR3 is TGCGCCAGCAGCAGCGACAGCCACTATGGCTACACCTTC. The chain links TRBV4-3 to TRBJ1-2; D possibly corresponds to TRBD1 (5 bases). Germline assignment: CDR1 LGHNA and CDR2 YSLEER. This CDR3 region has 13 residues. V was pared by 5 bases and J by 3 bases, with 10 bases between.

The chain uses TRBV5-1 and TRBJ2-2; 11 positions match TRBD2. CDR1 is SGHRS and CDR2 is YFSETQ in the germline V gene. The V and J ends lost 0 bases and 5 bases, in that order; junction bases with no gene match: 0. The CDR3 runs 15 residues. The CDR3 DNA follows: TGCGCCAGCAGCTTGGCTAGCGGGGGGACCGGGGAGCTGTTTTTT. It encodes CASSLASGGTGELFF.

The chain couples TRBV6-6 to TRBJ2-5; maybe TRBD2 (5 bases). The V end was cut by 2 bases, the J end by 1 base, with 11 bases between. This CDR3 contains 15 residues. Germline V gives CDR1 MNHNY, CDR2 SVGAGI (reference sequence). Written as DNA, the CDR3 is TGTGCCAGCAGTTACGGTCCAGCGGCCCAAGAGACCCAGTACTTC. This sequence encodes CASSYGPAAQETQYF.

In its sample, this clone was seen once. The chain couples TRBV7-9 to TRBJ2-3, with 10 bases fitting TRBD2. Per germline, CDR1 SEHNR and CDR2 FQNEAQ (reference sequence). After removal of 3 bases from V and 2 bases from J, the junction contained 11 bases not matched to a gene. The CDR3 totals 18 residues. The CDR3 reads CASSFLASGGQNTDTQYF. The DNA for the CDR3 is TGTGCCAGCAGCTTCCTAGCTAGCGGGGGCCAAAACACAGATACGCAGTATTTT.

The rearrangement links TRBV7-2 to TRBJ1-1; D is perhaps TRBD1 (6 bases). Germline values: CDR1 SGHTA, CDR2 FQGNSA. The V end lost 2 bases, the J end lost 8 bases, and 12 bases lay between the germline ends. This CDR3 is 13 amino acids long. CDR3 loop: CASSLTQGTEAFF. The CDR3 DNA sequence: TGTGCCAGCAGCTTAACCCAAGGGACAGAAGCTTTCTTT.

This chain connects TRBV4-3 to TRBJ2-2, with TRBD2 matching over 10 bases. The V segment lost 4 bases and the J segment 2 bases; nucleotides outside the gene matches: 1. In germline, CDR1 is LGHNA, CDR2 YSLEER. The CDR3 is made up of 15 amino acids. The CDR3 protein is CASSRTSGNTGELFF. The CDR3 coding sequence is TGCGCCAGCAGCCGGACTAGCGGAAACACCGGGGAGCTGTTTTTT.

The chain joins TRBV9 to TRBJ1-1, with D possibly being TRBD1 (6 bases). V was trimmed by 0 bases and J by 4 bases, leaving 13 bases between them. Germline CDR1 reads SGDLS; CDR2 reads YYNGEE. The CDR3 runs to 15 residues. CDR3 coding DNA: TGTGCCAGCAGCGTAGATGGCCTCAGGGGCACTGAAGCTTTCTTT. Its protein product is CASSVDGLRGTEAFF.

The J gene is TRBJ2-1, the V gene TRBV6-1; 12 positions match TRBD2. Germline loops: CDR1 MNHNS, CDR2 SASEGT. After removal of 6 bases from V and 6 bases from J, the junction contained 3 bases not matched to a gene. This CDR3 has 14 residues. DNA for the CDR3: TGTGCCAGCAGCTGGACTAGCGGGACCAATGAGCAGTTCTTC. It translates to CASSWTSGTNEQFF.

This clone was found once. The rearrangement links TRBV19 to TRBJ1-2; 8 bases agree with TRBD1. The CDR3 extends over 15 amino acids. V trimming: 6 bases; J trimming: 3 bases; junction bases outside the gene matches: 9. In germline, CDR1 is LNHDA, CDR2 SQIVND (reference sequence). The DNA of the CDR3 is TGTGCCAGTAGCACCCTAGGACAGGGTTACTATGGCTACACCTTC. Translating gives CASSTLGQGYYGYTF.

The V call is TRBV7-3, the J call TRBJ1-2, with D tentatively TRBD1 (6 bases). CDR1 is SGHTA, CDR2 FQGTGA, per germline. The CDR3 extends over 13 amino acids. V was shortened by 2 bases and J by 2 bases, with 6 bases between the two germline ends. CDR3 amino acids: CASSLQGNYGYTF. The CDR3 nucleotides are TGTGCCAGCAGCTTACAGGGGAACTATGGCTACACCTTC.

V is TRBV28 and J is TRBJ2-2; no clear D. The CDR3 has 12 residues. The ends were cut back, 3 bases at V and 3 bases at J, with 2 bases in the middle. Germline V gene data show CDR1 as MDHEN and CDR2 as SYDVKM. The CDR3 DNA follows: TGTGCCAGCAGTTTCGACACCGGGGAGCTGTTTTTT. This encodes CASSFDTGELFF.

As to this clone: The junction does not match germline at one end; this may be a read error. The chain couples TRBV7-7 to TRBJ2-2; D is perhaps TRBD1 or TRBD2 (5 bases each). The CDR3 loop spans 14 amino acids. Germline CDR1 is SSHAT and CDR2 is FNYEAQ (reference sequence). This CDR3 reads CASSDRDGGGELFF. The DNA for the CDR3 is TGTGCTAGCAGCGACCGGGACGGTGGCGGGGAGCTGTTTTTT.

This clone has a single count. The chain combines TRBV2 with TRBJ1-1; TRBD1 might be the D (6 bases). Germline V lookup: CDR1 SNHLY, CDR2 FYNNEI. V lost 4 bases, J lost 4 bases, and 13 bases lay in between. The CDR3 is made up of 14 amino acids. The CDR3 DNA follows: TGTGCCAGCAGTGCATTAGGGGGGGGCACTGAAGCTTTCTTT. It encodes CASSALGGGTEAFF.

The J gene is TRBJ2-2, the V gene TRBV9; D possibly corresponds to TRBD2 (6 bases). V was trimmed by 0 bases and J by 7 bases, leaving 10 bases between them. The CDR3 is 14 residues long. Germline V lookup: CDR1 SGDLS, CDR2 YYNGEE. The CDR3 region has the DNA TGTGCCAGCAGCGTAGGTCAGGGAGGCGGGGAGCTGTTTTTT. It translates to CASSVGQGGGELFF. Supplemented by reference TRBV9 and TRBJ2-2, the full variable domain reads DSGVTQTPKHLITATGQRVTLRCSPRSGDLSVYWYQQSLDQGLQFLIQYYNGEERAKGNILERFSAQQFPDLHSELNLSSLELGDSALYFCASSVGQGGGELFFGEGSRLTVL.

The chain joins TRBV5-1 to TRBJ2-3, with TRBD2 as a possible D gene (5 bases). Germline values: CDR1 SGHRS, CDR2 YFSETQ. The CDR3 spans 15 residues. Deletions cut 1 base from V and 4 bases from J, with 13 bases between. Written as DNA, the CDR3 is TGCGCCAGCAGCTTGAGACCAGGCGGGCCAGATACGCAGTATTTT. Translating gives CASSLRPGGPDTQYF.

The chain is built from TRBV4-1 and TRBJ2-3, with 7 bases fitting TRBD2. In germline, CDR1 is MGHRA, CDR2 YSYEKL. The CDR3 has 15 residues. V shed 1 base, J shed 4 bases, and the junction held 5 bases outside the gene matches. CDR3 nucleotide sequence: TGCGCCAGCAGCCAAGGTGGACTAGGCGCAGATACGCAGTATTTT. Translating gives CASSQGGLGADTQYF.

The V gene is TRBV28, the J gene TRBJ1-1; D call uncertain. The CDR3 runs to 10 residues. Germline-derived CDR1 and CDR2 are MDHEN and SYDVKM. The CDR3 loop is CAVGRTEAFF. CDR3 nucleotides: TGTGCTGTAGGACGGACTGAAGCTTTCTTT.

This chain links TRBV7-9 with TRBJ2-5; 10 bases agree with TRBD2. The V and J ends lost 3 bases and 1 base, in that order; junction bases with no gene match: 5. The CDR3 is made up of 16 amino acids. CDR1 and CDR2 from the germline V gene are SEHNR and FQNEAQ (reference sequence). Written as DNA, the CDR3 is TGTGCCAGCAGCTTGGGAGCGGGGGGGCGCCAAGAGACCCAGTACTTC. Protein product: CASSLGAGGRQETQYF.

This clone was counted a single time. The chain employs TRBV7-3 and TRBJ2-3; TRBD2 matches 10 bases. Trimming removed 0 bases from V and 2 bases from J; junction bases left unmatched: 8. Germline-derived CDR1 and CDR2 are SGHTA and FQGTGA. This CDR3 is built from 18 residues. In DNA, the CDR3 is TGTGCCAGCAGCTTAACCGGAATAGCGGGGGGCCTCACAGATACGCAGTATTTT. Translated, it gives CASSLTGIAGGLTDTQYF.

V gene TRBV30 combines with J gene TRBJ2-7; D is perhaps TRBD1 (6 bases). The germline gives CDR1 GTSNPN, CDR2 SVGIG (reference sequence). This CDR3 has 15 amino acids. Trimming left V 2 bases short and J 0 bases short, with 14 bases between. The CDR3 loop reads CAWSNPGTLSYEQYF. The DNA for the CDR3 is TGTGCCTGGAGTAACCCCGGGACACTCTCCTACGAGCAGTACTTC.

The chain joins TRBV4-3 to TRBJ2-5; no definite D call. The germline V gene has CDR1 LGHNA and CDR2 YSLEER. Trimming took 4 bases from V and 3 from J, leaving 9 bases between them. This CDR3 has 13 residues. The CDR3 DNA sequence: TGCGCCAGCAGCCCGACCAGCAAAGAGACCCAGTACTTC. Translated: CASSPTSKETQYF.

The V call is TRBV5-6, the J call TRBJ1-1, with D tentatively TRBD1 (5 bases). Trimming pared 2 bases from V and 1 base from J, leaving 15 bases between. The CDR3 has 16 amino acids. The V gene's germline CDR1 is SGHDT and CDR2 YYEEEE. Here the CDR3 DNA reads TGTGCCAGCAGCTTTGGGGTTTACAGGCAGAACACTGAAGCTTTCTTT. Translating gives CASSFGVYRQNTEAFF. Supplemented by reference TRBV5-6 and TRBJ1-1, the full variable domain reads DAGVTQSPTHLIKTRGQQVTLRCSPKSGHDTVSWYQQALGQGPQFIFQYYEEEERQRGNFPDRFSGHQFPNYSSELNVNALLLGDSALYLCASSFGVYRQNTEAFFGQGTRLTVV.

This sequence joins TRBV12-2 and TRBJ1-6. TRBV12-2 is a recognized pseudogene. The CDR3 runs to 16 residues. DNA of the CDR3: TGTGCAAGTCGCTTAGCGCGAGGCTCCTATAATTCACCCCTCCACTTT. Translation: CASRLARGSYNSPLHF.

The chain couples TRBV4-3 to TRBJ1-2; TRBD1 aligns across 9 bases. The CDR3 runs to 16 residues. CDR1 and CDR2 from the germline V gene are LGHNA and YSLEER. The V gene end was trimmed by 3 bases and the J gene end by 1 base; junction bases not matched to a gene: 6. In DNA, the CDR3 is TGCGCCAGCAGCCAGCATACAGGGGGCCATAACTATGGCTACACCTTC. Translated, it gives CASSQHTGGHNYGYTF.

The chain uses TRBV5-1 and TRBJ2-7; 9 bases line up with TRBD1. The CDR3 extends over 15 amino acids. The V gene's germline CDR1 is SGHRS and CDR2 YFSETQ. The V gene end was trimmed by 4 bases and the J gene end by 0 bases; junction bases not matched to a gene: 5. Here the CDR3 DNA reads TGCGCCAGCAGCCCGGGACAGGGAAGCTCCTACGAGCAGTACTTC. The encoded protein is CASSPGQGSSYEQYF.